Detailed here is one T cell receptor beta chain. Antigen specificity is unknown. Clinical symptoms, serum thyroxine and TRAb, thyroid ultrasound and orbital computed tomography together formed the diagnostic basis. Using RNA transcripts as the source, TCR beta CDR3 regions were amplified. When the TCR CDR3 underwent first-round RT-PCR, the HTBI primer set was used. A single record per CDR3 protein comes from TCRdb applying MiXCR to the multiplex PCR reads. The table has 250,000 to 350,000 distinct CDR3 sequences, about 20% seen once. The sample is drawn from a study of T cells in Graves' hyperthyroidism and ophthalmopathy. Study outcomes and limitations: From stable hyperthyroidism, ophthalmopathy was set apart by a 13 V-J model.

The clonotype comes from a man aged 25 to 40 with Graves' ophthalmopathy. Specimen: blood.

The CDR3 spells CASSTLRGVSYGYTF. The DNA for the CDR3 is TGTGCCAGCAGCACTTTACGGGGAGTATCCTATGGCTACACCTTC. The chain couples TRBV12-3 or TRBV12-4 to TRBJ1-2; the D is unclear. This CDR3 comprises 15 residues. V was shortened by 6 bases and J by 4 bases, with 18 bases between the two germline ends.